Listed here are 27 T cell receptor beta chains from one sample, sequenced in a study of shared clonotypes between healthy human individuals. Only in-frame clones appear in the TCRdb table, and some are missing; sequencing was by immunoSEQ multiplex PCR. The sample has some 1,100,000 clones; approximately 80% are singletons. The sequencing input was memory CD4+ T cells from PBMCs. Indicated subset: CD45RA-negative fraction. Every receptor here comes from a man younger than 35 in good health. Some clones in this sample may be carry-over from other donors' samples.

The gene calls are TRBV7-3 and TRBJ2-2; a possible D gene is TRBD2 (6 bases). V was trimmed by 5 bases and J by 13 bases, leaving 26 bases between them. CDR1 SGHTA and CDR2 FQGTGA come from the germline V gene. The length of the CDR3 is 16 residues. The CDR3 loop reads CASSMTSGWAPGGLFF. For the CDR3, the DNA is TGTGCCAGCAGCATGACTAGTGGCTGGGCACCGGGTGGGCTGTTTTTT.

A note on this clone: Other DNA sequences within the sample encode an identical CDR3. This chain links TRBV18 with TRBJ1-4; TRBD1 aligns across 10 bases. The ends lost 0 bases at V and 5 bases at J; junction bases unmatched: 0. CDR1 KGHSH and CDR2 LQKENI come from the germline V gene. The CDR3 covers 15 residues. The chain's CDR3 is CASSPPGQGNEKLFF. Written as DNA, the CDR3 is TGTGCCAGCTCACCACCGGGACAGGGGAATGAAAAACTGTTTTTT.

The chain combines TRBV10-1 with TRBJ1-4; D is possibly TRBD1 (6 bases). Deletions cut 6 bases from V and 12 bases from J, with 14 bases between. This CDR3 is 12 amino acids long. The germline gives CDR1 WNHNN, CDR2 SYGVQD (reference sequence). DNA of the CDR3: TGCGCCAGCAGAACGGGGGGGCGGGAACTGTTTTTT. Protein sequence: CASRTGGRELFF.

The chain has TRBV9 and TRBJ2-1, with D possibly being TRBD2 (5 bases). In germline, CDR1 is SGDLS, CDR2 YYNGEE. The CDR3 has 15 amino acids. The ends were cut back, 0 bases at V and 2 bases at J, with 9 bases in the middle. The CDR3 DNA sequence: TGTGCCAGCAGCGTAGATGAGCGGACCTACAATGAGCAGTTCTTC. Encoded protein: CASSVDERTYNEQFF.

The chain carries TRBV11-2 and TRBJ1-2; no clear D gene. Trimming cost V 5 bases and J 0 bases, with 13 bases left between them. Germline V gives CDR1 SGHAT, CDR2 FQNNGV. The CDR3 is 15 amino acids. For the CDR3, the DNA is TGTGCCAGCAGCCGAGAGCCTTCAGCTAACTATGGCTACACCTTC. It is translated as CASSREPSANYGYTF.

About this clone: Additional DNA sequences in this sample encode the identical CDR3. The rearrangement uses TRBV28 and TRBJ1-2; D possibly corresponds to TRBD1 (5 bases). In germline, CDR1 is MDHEN, CDR2 SYDVKM. Trimming left V 3 bases short and J 1 base short, with 6 bases between. This CDR3 is built from 13 residues. The CDR3 spells CASSFGGNYGYTF. The CDR3 DNA is TGTGCCAGCAGTTTCGGGGGTAACTATGGCTACACCTTC.

This clone was seen a handful of times. The chain carries TRBV28 and TRBJ1-2; the match to TRBD1 covers 9 bases. CDR3 length equals 16 residues. Germline V gives CDR1 MDHEN, CDR2 SYDVKM. V lost 4 bases and J lost 4; bases outside the gene matches: 10. CDR3 bases: TGTGCCAGCAGTTACGCTACAGGGGGCGAAGGCTATGGCTACACCTTC. It is translated as CASSYATGGEGYGYTF.

The chain carries TRBV6-1 and TRBJ2-7; 8 bases fit TRBD2. The CDR3 has 15 residues. Germline V gives CDR1 MNHNS, CDR2 SASEGT. Unmatched junction bases numbered 10, after V lost 6 bases and J lost 3 bases. As DNA, the CDR3 is TGTGCCAGCAGAATAAGACGGGGGGGGATCTACGAGCAGTACTTC. Translation gives CASRIRRGGIYEQYF.

The chain is built from TRBV15 and TRBJ2-7; possible D gene TRBD2, 6 bases. Germline V CDR1 and CDR2: LNHNV, YYDKDF (reference sequence). The CDR3 is made up of 15 amino acids. Trimming shortened V by 0 bases and J by 2 bases, and 11 bases separated the two germline ends. The CDR3: CATSRDRGTTYEQYF. CDR3 nucleotide sequence: TGTGCCACCAGCAGAGATCGGGGGACCACCTACGAGCAGTACTTC.

Only a few counts were recorded for this clone. This chain connects TRBV29-1 to TRBJ2-1; tentatively, D is TRBD2 (5 bases). The CDR3 sequence is 15 residues long. The germline CDR1 and CDR2 sequences are SQVTM and ANQGSEA. The V gene lost 8 bases and the J gene lost 3 bases, with 20 bases spanning the gap. CDR3 amino acids: CSLSGAVGNYNEQFF. The DNA for the CDR3 is TGCAGCCTCAGCGGAGCGGTGGGTAACTACAATGAGCAGTTCTTC.

V gene TRBV5-1 combines with J gene TRBJ2-7; 7 nucleotides line up with TRBD1. The V and J ends lost 1 base and 4 bases, in that order; junction bases with no gene match: 5. Germline V gene lookup returns CDR1 SGHRS and CDR2 YFSETQ. This CDR3 spans 14 amino acids. CDR3 in DNA: TGCGCCAGCAGCTTGATCCCGGGACAGTACGAGCAGTACTTC. Amino acid sequence: CASSLIPGQYEQYF.

The chain is built from TRBV7-9 and TRBJ2-3; D is perhaps TRBD2 (5 bases). Germline assignment: CDR1 SEHNR and CDR2 FQNEAQ (reference sequence). This CDR3 is 15 amino acids long. V dropped 8 bases and J dropped 3 bases, with 18 bases sitting between them. CDR3 bases: TGTGCCAGCCACCCTGGCCTAGCCGGAACAGATACGCAGTATTTT. Its translation is CASHPGLAGTDTQYF.

The chain joins TRBV10-2 to TRBJ2-1; D unclear. Trimming removed 6 bases at V and 2 bases at J, with 5 bases between. The CDR3 runs to 12 residues. CDR1 WSHSY and CDR2 SAAADI come from the germline V gene. The CDR3 is CASRDAYNEQFF. The CDR3 region has the DNA TGCGCCAGCAGGGACGCCTACAATGAGCAGTTCTTC.

In DNA form, the CDR3 reads TGTGCCAGCAGCCGGGGGACACTAGCCGAAAAACTGTTTTTT. Protein product: CASSRGTLAEKLFF. The rearrangement links TRBV5-8 to TRBJ1-4, with D tentatively TRBD1 (6 bases). Germline loops: CDR1 SGHTS, CDR2 YDEGEE. The length of the CDR3 is 14 residues. Trimming took off 4 bases at V and 8 bases at J, with 15 bases between the two ends.

The V call is TRBV10-2, the J call TRBJ2-5, with D perhaps matching TRBD1 (6 bases). V lost 10 bases and J 1 base, leaving 19 bases between the germline ends. This CDR3 region has 15 residues. The germline gives CDR1 WSHSY, CDR2 SAAADI. The CDR3 spells CATRNRATGQETQYF. DNA of the CDR3: TGCGCCACCCGAAACAGGGCGACCGGCCAAGAGACCCAGTACTTC.

This clone was seen only a few times. This chain uses TRBV10-1 with TRBJ2-7; no clear D. Per germline, CDR1 WNHNN and CDR2 SYGVQD (reference sequence). This CDR3 contains 14 residues. Trimming stripped 4 bases from V and 2 bases from J, with 12 bases between. This CDR3 reads CASSVWVCAYEQYF. The CDR3 DNA follows: TGCGCCAGCAGTGTATGGGTTTGCGCCTACGAGCAGTACTTC.

The chain employs TRBV6-4 and TRBJ2-3; 10 bases match TRBD1. The germline V gene has CDR1 MRHNA and CDR2 SNTAGT. J gave up 4 bases and V 4 bases, and 5 bases lay outside the gene matches. The CDR3 extends over 15 amino acids. CDR3 in amino acids: CASSVGTGVADTQYF. The CDR3 nucleotides are TGTGCCAGCAGTGTGGGGACAGGGGTTGCAGATACGCAGTATTTT.

The chain joins TRBV2 to TRBJ2-7, with 9 bases matching TRBD1. Germline lookup yields CDR1 SNHLY and CDR2 FYNNEI. This CDR3 region has 14 residues. Trimming cost V 6 bases and J 2 bases; bases outside gene matches: 5. The CDR3 DNA sequence: TGTGCCAGCAGGAGACAGGGGGGGCCCTACGAGCAGTACTTC. Protein product: CASRRQGGPYEQYF.

For this clone: One end of the junction is discordant with germline, which a read error may explain. V and J are TRBV11-2 and TRBJ1-4; possibly TRBD1 for D (6 bases). From germline, CDR1 is SGHAT and CDR2 FQNNGV. The CDR3 sequence is 14 residues long. The CDR3, as DNA: TGTACCAGCAGCCCAATCAGGGGTGGAGAAAAACTGTTTTTT. This translates into CTSSPIRGGEKLFF.

This clone was picked up one time. J is TRBJ2-3 and V is TRBV6-1; the D gene could be TRBD1 or TRBD2 (5 bases each). This CDR3 has 15 amino acids. CDR1 is MNHNS and CDR2 is SASEGT in the germline V gene. V lost 1 base, J lost 8 bases, and 16 bases lay in between. The CDR3 sequence: CASSEGGSRAGTQYF. CDR3 in DNA: TGTGCCAGCAGTGAAGGGGGGTCCAGGGCGGGTACGCAGTATTTT.

This clone was detected a few times. Other DNA sequences in the same sample also yield this CDR3. J is TRBJ2-3 and V is TRBV30; D gene ambiguous. V was shortened by 3 bases and J by 0 bases, with 4 bases between the two germline ends. The CDR3 is 12 residues long. The germline V gene has CDR1 GTSNPN and CDR2 SVGIG (reference sequence). In DNA form, the CDR3 reads TGTGCCTGGAGCACAAGCACAGATACGCAGTATTTT. Translating it yields CAWSTSTDTQYF.

Worth noting for this clone: The same CDR3 arises from other DNA sequences in this sample as well. V is TRBV11-3 and J is TRBJ2-5; D ambiguous. This CDR3 contains 12 residues. CDR1 and CDR2 from the germline V gene are SGHNT and YENEEA. With 0 bases removed from V and 7 bases from J, the gap between germline ends came to 6 bases. The CDR3 is CASSLDLGTQYF. Written as DNA, the CDR3 is TGTGCCAGCAGCTTAGATCTGGGGACCCAGTACTTC.

This chain links TRBV21-1 with TRBJ2-7; no check of the table's D call, TRBD1, against the DNA was made. TRBV21-1 constitutes a pseudogene. This CDR3 contains 14 residues. The CDR3 loop is CASRQGATNHEQYF. The CDR3 region has the DNA TGTGCCAGCAGACAGGGGGCAACGAACCACGAGCAGTACTTC.

The chain joins TRBV6-5 to TRBJ1-2; no definite D call. CDR3 length: 13 residues. Germline CDR1 MNHEY, CDR2 SVGAGI. The ends were cut back, 6 bases at V and 2 bases at J, with 10 bases in the middle. Written as DNA, the CDR3 is TGTGCCAGCAGGGTGGACGGGAACTATGGCTACACCTTC. It encodes CASRVDGNYGYTF.

This chain uses TRBV11-2 with TRBJ2-7; D could derive from TRBD1 or TRBD2 (5 bases each). Trimming left V 5 bases short and J 6 bases short, with 14 bases between. The CDR3 runs 13 residues. Germline V gives CDR1 SGHAT, CDR2 FQNNGV. CDR3 bases: TGTGCCAGCAGCCGGGACCGTCGAAGCGAGCAGTACTTC. It specifies CASSRDRRSEQYF.

The V and J genes are TRBV27 and TRBJ1-2; 7 nucleotides match TRBD1. The germline V gene encodes CDR1 MNHEY and CDR2 SMNVEV (reference sequence). The V segment lost 6 bases and the J segment 7 bases; nucleotides outside the gene matches: 8. The CDR3 has 13 amino acids. This CDR3 reads CASRKTGSGGYTF. CDR3 in DNA: TGTGCCAGCAGAAAGACAGGGTCTGGTGGCTACACCTTC.

This chain uses TRBV6-1 with TRBJ1-2; the D gene is possibly TRBD1 (6 bases). Trimming stripped 4 bases from V and 5 bases from J, with 11 bases between. The V gene's germline CDR1 is MNHNS and CDR2 SASEGT. This CDR3 has 13 residues. This chain's CDR3 is CASSGNRVYGYTF. DNA of the CDR3: TGTGCCAGCAGTGGAAACAGGGTATATGGCTACACCTTC.